The text below deals with one T cell receptor beta chain. Its antigen is still unknown. This record comes from a study of T cell repertoires in cytomegalovirus infection. In the study overall: Indicated by public TCR beta signatures were CMV infection and matching HLA type.

Germline CDR1 ENHRY, CDR2 SYGVKD. The CDR3 spans 15 residues. Deletions cut 0 bases from V and 3 bases from J, with 9 bases between. Overall study results and limits: The ex vivo response showed dominance by HLA-C-restricted CMV-specific TCR beta clonotypes.

Via MiXCR, TCRdb re-called the reads, giving one row per CDR3 protein. Counted here are about 180,000 distinct CDR3 sequences, approximately 15% occurring once; the ten biggest clones make up 27%. The V gene is TRBV10-3, the J gene TRBJ2-1; D ambiguous. The sample consisted of PBMCs. This clonotype was sampled from a human donor in good health (CMV status not recorded). Some clones in this sample may be carry-over from other donors' samples. Here the CDR3 reads CAISESVGLYNEQFF. The DNA for the CDR3 is TGTGCCATCAGTGAGTCGGTGGGTCTCTACAATGAGCAGTTCTTC.